The rows below give T cell receptor beta chains drawn from one sample of a study of CD8+CD57+ T cells in acquired aplastic anemia. TCRdb called the reads again in MiXCR, with one record for every CDR3 protein. The table lists 150,000 to 200,000 distinct CDR3 sequences, 55% to 80% of them singletons. The sample consisted of sorted CD4+, CD8+, or CD8+CD57+ T cells (not recorded which) from PBMCs. These receptors were obtained from a human donor in good health. Each CDR3 is given with its conserved first and last residue. Each record gives: J gene, V gene, D gene, clone size, CDR3 protein, CDR3 DNA. D genes are given only for firm matches. Clone sizes are given selectively: once, few, many, or a class where the clone is expanded.

TRBJ2-3,TRBV29-1,TRBD1,few,CSVNGQGIGDTQYF,TGCAGCGTTAACGGACAGGGGATTGGAGATACGCAGTATTTT
TRBJ1-4,TRBV5-1,NA,many,CASSPRGEKLFF,TGCGCCAGCAGCCCGAGAGGTGAAAAACTGTTTTTT
TRBJ2-2,TRBV19,TRBD2,NA,CASSGEGLEHTGELFF,TGTGCCAGTAGCGGGGAGGGGCTAGAGCACACCGGGGAGCTGTTTTTT
TRBJ1-1,TRBV11-3,NA,many,CASSPRSGNTEAFF,TGTGCCAGCAGCCCGCGCAGCGGGAACACTGAAGCTTTCTTT
TRBJ1-2,TRBV10-3,TRBD1,NA,CAITPLDRDYGYTF,TGTGCCATCACCCCCTTGGACAGGGACTATGGCTACACCTTC
TRBJ2-7,TRBV7-3,NA,NA,CTSSPRAYEQYF,TGTACCAGCAGCCCCCGCGCCTACGAGCAGTACTTC
TRBJ1-3,TRBV20-1,TRBD1,NA,CSASDRVAGNTIYF,TGCAGTGCATCAGACAGGGTGGCTGGAAACACCATATATTTT
TRBJ1-2,TRBV19,TRBD1,NA,CASSPQGNYGYTF,TGTGCCAGTAGTCCACAGGGGAACTATGGCTACACCTTC
TRBJ1-5,TRBV2,NA,once,CASSGFRQGYPPQHF,TGTGCCAGCAGTGGATTTAGGCAGGGGTATCCGCCCCAGCATTTT
TRBJ2-5,TRBV7-2,TRBD2,NA,CASSWGEGLGTQYF,TGTGCCAGCAGCTGGGGGGAGGGTTTAGGGACCCAGTACTTC
TRBJ1-3,TRBV25-1,NA,NA,CASSPTTSTIYF,TGTGCCAGCAGTCCCACGACGAGCACCATATATTTT
TRBJ2-7,TRBV24-1,TRBD1,NA,CATSESGGDYEQYF,TGTGCCACCAGTGAATCAGGGGGTGACTACGAGCAGTACTTC
TRBJ1-6,TRBV5-1,NA,once,CASSEWRVNSPLHF,TGTGCCAGCAGTGAATGGCGGGTGAATTCACCCCTCCACTTT
TRBJ1-2,TRBV7-8,NA,NA,CASSSNPNLVGYTF,TGTGCCAGCAGCTCCAACCCCAATTTGGTTGGCTACACCTTC
TRBJ1-1,TRBV7-2,NA,once,CASHRTRNTEAFF,TGTGCCAGCCACCGTACGAGGAACACTGAAGCTTTCTTT
TRBJ2-1,TRBV29-1,TRBD2,NA,CSVEDRLAGGPGNEQFF,TGCAGCGTTGAAGATCGGCTAGCGGGGGGGCCGGGCAATGAGCAGTTCTTC
TRBJ2-7,TRBV20-1,NA,NA,CSARGESGPSYEQYF,TGCAGTGCTAGAGGCGAAAGCGGGCCCTCCTACGAGCAGTACTTC
TRBJ1-4,TRBV2,TRBD1,NA,CASSEGQGVKPFF,TGTGCCAGCAGTGAAGGTCAGGGGGTAAAACCGTTTTTT
TRBJ2-1,TRBV15,TRBD1,NA,CATSDRGPGSYNEQFF,TGTGCCACCAGCGACAGGGGGCCCGGGTCGTACAATGAGCAGTTCTTC
TRBJ1-6,TRBV25-1,NA,few,CASSRAGEASPLHF,TGTGCCAGCAGTCGGGCAGGGGAGGCTTCACCCCTCCACTTT
TRBJ1-5,TRBV24-1,NA,NA,CATSDSGQAHETQHF,TGTGCCACCAGTGATTCCGGTCAGGCACACGAGACCCAGCATTTT
TRBJ1-6,TRBV6-5,NA,NA,CASSGHLAGGNSPLHF,TGTGCCAGCAGTGGACATCTAGCGGGAGGAAATTCACCCCTCCACTTT
TRBJ2-5,TRBV5-1,TRBD1,NA,CASSFAIQGVETQYF,TGCGCCAGCAGCTTCGCGATACAGGGGGTGGAGACCCAGTACTTC
TRBJ2-7,TRBV19,TRBD1,NA,CASSIGQADYEQYF,TGTGCCAGTAGTATTGGACAGGCAGACTACGAGCAGTACTTC
TRBJ1-2,TRBV7-2,NA,NA,CASSSSPARYGYTF,TGTGCCAGCAGCTCCAGCCCCGCTCGCTATGGCTACACCTTC
TRBJ1-1,TRBV20-1,NA,NA,CSASGDGGTEAFF,TGCAGTGCTTCCGGGGACGGCGGCACTGAAGCTTTCTTT